One T cell receptor (beta chain) is described in this entry. Using immunoSEQ multiplex PCR, the repertoire was profiled, and TCRdb retains in-frame clones only, with some absent. The data contain 250,000 to 300,000 clones, more than 75% of them singletons. These data belong to a study of blood T cell repertoires in COVID-19. This receptor was obtained from a woman aged 60 to 75 with COVID-19, enrolled during active disease. The sample taken for sequencing was peripheral blood.

CDR3 protein: CASSLDGASETQYF. The CDR3 DNA reads TGTGCCAGCAGCCTTGATGGGGCGAGCGAGACCCAGTACTTC. The chain links TRBV7-3 to TRBJ2-5; a possible D gene is TRBD1 (5 bases). The CDR3 is 14 residues long. The V end lost 5 bases, the J end lost 5 bases, and 15 bases lay between the germline ends. The germline gives CDR1 SGHTA, CDR2 FQGTGA.